This T cell receptor beta chain was identified in a study of blood T cells in healthy people across ages. RNA extraction gave at least 5 micrograms of total RNA per sample. Trimming pared 0 bases from V and 8 bases from J, leaving 15 bases between. The germline V gene encodes CDR1 SGHKS and CDR2 YYEKEE (reference sequence). The CDR3 runs to 15 residues. Combining a sample-barcoded 5' primer with a J-beta primer mix, a second PCR ran for about 6 to 12 cycles. TCRdb itself ran the 5' RACE reads through MiXCR, one entry per CDR3 protein. This sample has about 1,500,000 distinct CDR3 sequences, with 28% found just once.

The TCR originated in a woman under 40 in good health. The chain couples TRBV5-5 to TRBJ2-4, with D possibly matching TRBD1 (6 bases). Material for sequencing was blood. In nucleotides, the CDR3 is TGTGCCAGCAGCTTGGACAGGGTATTTATGGACATTCAGTACTTC. Translated, it gives CASSLDRVFMDIQYF.